This is a list of T cell receptor beta chains from one sample in a study of CD8+ T cells in alopecia areata. The repertoire was sequenced with immunoSEQ multiplex PCR; TCRdb's copy has only in-frame clones and lacks some. The data show fewer than 200,000 clones, roughly 61% seen once. The specimen comprised CD8+ T cells sorted from blood, sampled at week 24, from a patient treated with tofacitinib. Every receptor here comes from a human donor with alopecia areata. Both conserved end residues are part of each CDR3. A D gene is named only where the DNA matches it firmly. Some rows mark clone size as missing; the rest say once, few, many or name a class of expanded clone.

size	J	V	D	CDR3	DNA
.	TRBJ2-7	TRBV14	.	CASSRAVYEQYF	TGTGCCAGCAGCCGAGCAGTTTACGAGCAGTACTTC
.	TRBJ2-7	TRBV27	.	CASSLAGHRYEQYF	TGTGCCAGCAGTCTCGCGGGACACCGATACGAGCAGTACTTC
.	TRBJ2-7	TRBV13	.	CASSLVGQMSSYEQYF	TGTGCCAGCAGCTTAGTAGGACAGATGAGCTCCTACGAGCAGTACTTC
.	TRBJ2-2	TRBV6-6	.	CASSSNRVTGELFF	TGTGCCAGCAGTTCGAACAGGGTTACCGGGGAGCTGTTTTTT
.	TRBJ2-2	TRBV5-6	TRBD1	CASSSRDRGRTGELFF	TGTGCCAGCAGCTCCCGGGACAGGGGACGCACCGGGGAGCTGTTTTTT
.	TRBJ2-7	TRBV2	.	CASREEVTEPRDEQYF	TGTGCCAGCAGGGAGGAAGTAACGGAGCCTCGAGACGAGCAGTACTTC
.	TRBJ2-1	TRBV27	.	CASSLGGPYNEQFF	TGTGCCAGCAGTTTAGGAGGTCCCTACAATGAGCAGTTCTTC
.	TRBJ1-1	TRBV5-1	.	CASSGGTGPEAFF	TGCGCCAGCAGCGGAGGTACAGGGCCTGAAGCTTTCTTT
.	TRBJ1-1	TRBV29-1	.	CSVGTGRGPEAFF	TGCAGCGTTGGTACAGGGAGAGGGCCTGAAGCTTTCTTT
.	TRBJ2-7	TRBV11-3	.	CASSLSHEQYF	TGTGCCAGCAGCTTAAGCCACGAGCAGTACTTC
few	TRBJ1-5	TRBV15	.	CATSRDRGTMSNQPQHF	TGTGCCACCAGCAGAGATAGGGGGACGATGAGCAATCAGCCCCAGCATTTT
.	TRBJ1-1	TRBV5-6	.	CASSLGTEAFF	TGTGCCAGCAGCTTGGGGACTGAAGCTTTCTTT
once	TRBJ2-7	TRBV30	.	CAWEGRDSHPYEQYF	TGTGCCTGGGAGGGGCGGGACAGCCACCCCTACGAGCAGTACTTC
.	TRBJ2-7	TRBV30	.	CAWSVLGASYEQYF	TGTGCCTGGAGTGTACTCGGGGCCTCCTACGAGCAGTACTTC
.	TRBJ1-1	TRBV6-1	TRBD1	CASGDSEAFF	TGTGCCAGCGGGGACAGCGAAGCTTTCTTT
once	TRBJ2-3	TRBV14	TRBD2	CASSQDGLAPTDTQYF	TGTGCCAGCAGCCAAGACGGACTAGCTCCCACAGATACGCAGTATTTT
.	TRBJ2-2	TRBV13	.	CASANRGGELFF	TGTGCCAGCGCCAACCGGGGCGGGGAGCTGTTTTTT
.	TRBJ2-7	TRBV2	.	CASGADITYEQYF	TGTGCCAGCGGAGCTGACATAACCTACGAGCAGTACTTC
.	TRBJ2-7	TRBV4-2	TRBD2	CASSQVLAGGQEQYF	TGTGCCAGCAGCCAAGTACTAGCGGGGGGGCAGGAGCAGTACTTC
few	TRBJ1-2	TRBV5-4	.	CASSTRDGWSGGTF	TGTGCCAGCAGCACCCGGGACGGCTGGTCTGGTGGTACCTTC
once	TRBJ2-1	TRBV19	TRBD2	CASIPRAGAYNEQFF	TGTGCCAGTATTCCCCGAGCGGGGGCTTACAATGAGCAGTTCTTC
.	TRBJ2-7	TRBV11-3	TRBD1	CASSLAGTGYEQYF	TGTGCCAGCAGCTTAGCCGGGACAGGCTACGAGCAGTACTTC
.	TRBJ2-7	TRBV7-9	.	CASSLGLGEQYF	TGTGCCAGCAGCTTGGGGCTGGGCGAGCAGTACTTC
.	TRBJ2-7	TRBV14	.	CASSQDTYSYEQYF	TGTGCCAGCAGCCAAGACACCTACTCCTACGAGCAGTACTTC
.	TRBJ2-2	TRBV29-1	TRBD2	CSVDGLAGDTGELFF	TGCAGCGTTGACGGGTTAGCGGGGGACACCGGGGAGCTGTTTTTT
.	TRBJ1-6	TRBV11-2	.	CASSLLSSYNSPLHF	TGTGCCAGCAGCCTTCTGAGCTCCTATAATTCACCCCTCCACTTT
few	TRBJ2-1	TRBV29-1	TRBD1	CSVEGTGRIYNEQFF	TGCAGCGTTGAAGGGACAGGGAGAATCTACAATGAGCAGTTCTTC
.	TRBJ1-6	TRBV6-5	TRBD1	CASKLVDRGNSPLHF	TGTGCCAGCAAGCTGGTGGACAGGGGAAATTCACCCCTCCACTTT
few	TRBJ1-1	TRBV5-1	TRBD1	CASSLPYRGQNTEAFF	TGCGCCAGCAGCTTGCCATACAGGGGTCAGAACACTGAAGCTTTCTTT
.	TRBJ1-1	TRBV7-2	.	CASSAGEAFF	TGTGCCAGCAGCGCCGGTGAAGCTTTCTTT
once	TRBJ1-2	TRBV25-1	.	CATRTAYGYTF	TGTGCCACCCGGACAGCCTATGGCTACACCTTC
.	TRBJ1-5	TRBV7-9	.	CASSLGPYSNQPQHF	TGTGCCAGCAGCTTAGGACCGTATAGCAATCAGCCCCAGCATTTT
.	TRBJ1-5	TRBV7-9	.	CASTRGNQPQHF	TGTGCCAGCACTAGGGGAAATCAGCCCCAGCATTTT
.	TRBJ1-2	TRBV13	.	CASSLWGLSNYGYTF	TGTGCCAGCAGCTTATGGGGACTCTCTAACTATGGCTACACCTTC
.	TRBJ2-5	TRBV10-3	TRBD2	CAISELAGGQETQYF	TGTGCCATCAGTGAACTAGCGGGGGGGCAAGAGACCCAGTACTTC
.	TRBJ1-2	TRBV9	TRBD1	CASSPQDRAAYGYTF	TGTGCCAGCAGCCCTCAGGACAGGGCTGCTTATGGCTACACCTTC
.	TRBJ1-1	TRBV7-6	TRBD1	CASSLDRDEGNTEAFF	TGTGCCAGCAGCCTTGACAGGGATGAGGGTAACACTGAAGCTTTCTTT
.	TRBJ2-7	TRBV19	.	CASRTRGYPYEQYF	TGTGCCAGCCGTACGAGGGGCTACCCCTACGAGCAGTACTTC
few	TRBJ1-2	TRBV7-9	.	CASSTGGGGVYGYTF	TGTGCCAGCAGCACCGGAGGAGGGGGGGTCTATGGCTACACCTTC